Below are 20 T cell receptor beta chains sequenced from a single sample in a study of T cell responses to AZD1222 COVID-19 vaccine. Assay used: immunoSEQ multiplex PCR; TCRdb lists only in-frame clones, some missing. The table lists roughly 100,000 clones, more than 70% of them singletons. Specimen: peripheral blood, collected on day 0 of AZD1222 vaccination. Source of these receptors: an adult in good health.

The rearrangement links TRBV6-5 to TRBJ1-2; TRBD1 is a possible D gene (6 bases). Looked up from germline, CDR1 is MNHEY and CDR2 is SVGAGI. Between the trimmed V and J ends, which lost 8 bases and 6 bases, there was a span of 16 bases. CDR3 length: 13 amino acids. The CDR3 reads CASQTRAGDGYTF. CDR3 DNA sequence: TGTGCCAGCCAGACGCGGGCAGGGGATGGCTACACCTTC.

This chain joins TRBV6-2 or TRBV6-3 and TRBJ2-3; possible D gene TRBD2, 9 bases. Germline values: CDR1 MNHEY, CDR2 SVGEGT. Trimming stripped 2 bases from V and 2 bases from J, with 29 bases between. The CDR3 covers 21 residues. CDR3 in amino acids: CASSYTGQATWREGLTDTQYF. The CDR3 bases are TGTGCCAGCAGTTACACGGGACAGGCTACGTGGCGGGAGGGTCTCACAGATACGCAGTATTTT.

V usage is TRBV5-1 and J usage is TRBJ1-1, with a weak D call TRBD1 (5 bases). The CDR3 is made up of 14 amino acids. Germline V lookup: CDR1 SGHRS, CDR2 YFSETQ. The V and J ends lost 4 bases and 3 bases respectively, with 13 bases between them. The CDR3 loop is CASSTDRPYTEAFF. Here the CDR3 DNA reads TGCGCCAGCAGCACTGACAGACCTTACACTGAAGCTTTCTTT.

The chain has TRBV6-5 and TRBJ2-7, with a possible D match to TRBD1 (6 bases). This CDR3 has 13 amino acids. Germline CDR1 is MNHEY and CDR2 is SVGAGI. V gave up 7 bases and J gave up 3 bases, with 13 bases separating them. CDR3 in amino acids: CASTRGLDYEQYF. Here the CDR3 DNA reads TGTGCCAGCACTAGGGGGTTAGACTACGAGCAGTACTTC.

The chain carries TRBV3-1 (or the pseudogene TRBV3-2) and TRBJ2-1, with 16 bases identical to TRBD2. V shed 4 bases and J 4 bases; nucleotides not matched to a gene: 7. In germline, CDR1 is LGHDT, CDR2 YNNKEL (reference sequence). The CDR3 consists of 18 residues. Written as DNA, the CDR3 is TGTGCCAGCAGCCGGGGACTAGCGGGAGGGCCTACGTACAATGAGCAGTTCTTC. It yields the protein CASSRGLAGGPTYNEQFF.

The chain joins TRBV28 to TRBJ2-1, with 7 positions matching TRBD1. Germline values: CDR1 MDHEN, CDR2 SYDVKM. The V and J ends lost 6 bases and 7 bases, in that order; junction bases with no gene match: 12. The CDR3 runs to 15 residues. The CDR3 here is CASRGTGTVYNEQFF. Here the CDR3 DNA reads TGTGCCAGCAGGGGGACCGGGACAGTGTATAATGAGCAGTTCTTC.

This CDR3 is CASSLGPGSNTEAFF. In nucleotides, the CDR3 is TGTGCCAGCAGCTTAGGTCCCGGGTCGAACACTGAAGCTTTCTTT. This chain joins TRBV7-8 and TRBJ1-1; D call uncertain. The germline CDR1 and CDR2 sequences are SGHVS and FQNEAQ. This CDR3 is built from 15 residues. The ends were cut back, 1 base at V and 1 base at J, with 10 bases in the middle.

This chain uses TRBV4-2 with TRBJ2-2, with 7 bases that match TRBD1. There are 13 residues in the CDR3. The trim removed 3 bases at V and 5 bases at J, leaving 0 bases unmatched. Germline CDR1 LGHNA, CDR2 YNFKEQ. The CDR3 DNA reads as TGTGCCAGCAGCCAGACAGGGACCGGGGAGCTGTTTTTT. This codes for CASSQTGTGELFF.

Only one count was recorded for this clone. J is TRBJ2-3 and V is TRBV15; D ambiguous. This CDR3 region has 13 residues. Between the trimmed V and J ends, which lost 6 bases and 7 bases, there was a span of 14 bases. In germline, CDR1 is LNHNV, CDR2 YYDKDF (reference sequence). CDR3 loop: CATRGFGVNTQYF. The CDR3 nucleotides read TGTGCCACCAGGGGATTCGGCGTAAATACGCAGTATTTT.

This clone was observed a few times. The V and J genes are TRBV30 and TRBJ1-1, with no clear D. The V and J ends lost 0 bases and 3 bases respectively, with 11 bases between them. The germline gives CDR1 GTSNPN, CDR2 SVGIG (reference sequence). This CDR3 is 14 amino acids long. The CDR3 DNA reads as TGTGCCTGGAGTGTCCGGCCCTGGGACACTGAAGCTTTCTTT. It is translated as CAWSVRPWDTEAFF. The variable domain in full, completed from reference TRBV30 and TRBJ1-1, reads SQTIHQWPATLVQPVGSPLSLECTVEGTSNPNLYWYRQAAGRGLQLLFYSVGIGQISSEVPQNLSASRPQDRQFILSSKKLLLSDSGFYLCAWSVRPWDTEAFFGQGTRLTVV.

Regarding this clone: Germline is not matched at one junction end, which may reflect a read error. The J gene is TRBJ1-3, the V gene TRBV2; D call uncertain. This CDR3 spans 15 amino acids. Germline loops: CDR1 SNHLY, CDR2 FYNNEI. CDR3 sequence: CASSARFGQGNTIYF. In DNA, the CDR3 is TGCGCCAGCAGTGCTCGATTTGGGCAGGGAAACACCATATATTTT.

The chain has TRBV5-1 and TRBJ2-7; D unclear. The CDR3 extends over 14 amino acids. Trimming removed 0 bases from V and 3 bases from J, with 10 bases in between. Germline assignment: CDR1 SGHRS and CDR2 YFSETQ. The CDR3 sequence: CASSLGFGGYEQYF. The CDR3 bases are TGCGCCAGCAGCTTGGGGTTTGGCGGCTACGAGCAGTACTTC. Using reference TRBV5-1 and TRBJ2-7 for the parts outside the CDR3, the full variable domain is KAGVTQTPRYLIKTRGQQVTLSCSPISGHRSVSWYQQTPGQGLQFLFEYFSETQRNKGNFPGRFSGRQFSNSRSEMNVSTLELGDSALYLCASSLGFGGYEQYFGPGTRLTVT.

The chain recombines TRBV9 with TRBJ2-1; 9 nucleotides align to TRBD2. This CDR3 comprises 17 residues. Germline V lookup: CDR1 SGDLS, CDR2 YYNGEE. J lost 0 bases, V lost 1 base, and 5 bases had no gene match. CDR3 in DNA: TGTGCCAGCAGCGTAACTAGCGGGCACAGCTCCTACAATGAGCAGTTCTTC. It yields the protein CASSVTSGHSSYNEQFF.

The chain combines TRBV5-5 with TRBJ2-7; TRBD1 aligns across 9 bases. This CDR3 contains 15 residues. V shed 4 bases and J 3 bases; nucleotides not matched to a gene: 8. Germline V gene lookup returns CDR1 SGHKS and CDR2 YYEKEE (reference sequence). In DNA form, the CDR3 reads TGTGCCAGCAGCCCACAGGGGGCGCGGGACTACGAGCAGTACTTC. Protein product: CASSPQGARDYEQYF.

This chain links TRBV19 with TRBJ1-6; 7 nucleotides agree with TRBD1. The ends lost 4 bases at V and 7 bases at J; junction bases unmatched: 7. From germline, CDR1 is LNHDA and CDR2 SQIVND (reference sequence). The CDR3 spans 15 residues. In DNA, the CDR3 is TGTGCCAGTAGTACACAGGGGACGAAGAATTCACCCCTCCACTTT. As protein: CASSTQGTKNSPLHF.

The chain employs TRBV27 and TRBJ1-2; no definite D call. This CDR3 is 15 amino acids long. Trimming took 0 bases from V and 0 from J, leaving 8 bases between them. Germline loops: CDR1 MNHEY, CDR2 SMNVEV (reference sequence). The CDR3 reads CASSLSPVANYGYTF. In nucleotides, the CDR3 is TGTGCCAGCAGTTTATCACCAGTAGCTAACTATGGCTACACCTTC.

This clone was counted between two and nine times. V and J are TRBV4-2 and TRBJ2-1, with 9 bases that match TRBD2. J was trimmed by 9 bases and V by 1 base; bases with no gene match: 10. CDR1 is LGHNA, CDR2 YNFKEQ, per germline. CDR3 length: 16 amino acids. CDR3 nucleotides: TGTGCCAGCAGCCAAGGAGGTAGCGGGAGCGTCGGTGAGCAGTTCTTC. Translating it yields CASSQGGSGSVGEQFF.

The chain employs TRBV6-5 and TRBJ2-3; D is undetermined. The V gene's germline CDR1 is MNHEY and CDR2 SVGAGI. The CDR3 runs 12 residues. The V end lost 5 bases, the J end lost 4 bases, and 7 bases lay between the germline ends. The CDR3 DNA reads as TGTGCCAGCAGTCCTAACCCAGATACGCAGTATTTT. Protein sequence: CASSPNPDTQYF.

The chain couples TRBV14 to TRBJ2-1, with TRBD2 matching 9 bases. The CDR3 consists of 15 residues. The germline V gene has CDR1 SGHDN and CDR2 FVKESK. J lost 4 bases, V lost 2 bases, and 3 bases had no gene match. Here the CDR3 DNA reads TGTGCCAGCAGCCAAAGGGCGGGGGGGTACAATGAGCAGTTCTTC. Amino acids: CASSQRAGGYNEQFF. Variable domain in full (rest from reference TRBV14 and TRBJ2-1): EAGVTQFPSHSVIEKGQTVTLRCDPISGHDNLYWYRRVMGKEIKFLLHFVKESKQDESGMPNNRFLAERTGGTYSTLKVQPAELEDSGVYFCASSQRAGGYNEQFFGPGTRLTVL.

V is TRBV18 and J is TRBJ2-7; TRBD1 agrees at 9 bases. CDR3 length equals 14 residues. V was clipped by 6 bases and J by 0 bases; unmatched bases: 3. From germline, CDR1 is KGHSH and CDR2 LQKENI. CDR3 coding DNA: TGTGCCAGCTCCATACAGGGGGCCTCCTACGAGCAGTACTTC. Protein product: CASSIQGASYEQYF.